What follows are 24 T cell receptor beta chains derived from one specimen sequenced in a study of blood T cell repertoires in COVID-19. TCRdb's copy holds only in-frame clones and misses some; the assay was immunoSEQ multiplex PCR. The table lists about 280,000 clones, 91% of them singletons, with roughly 2.9% in the top ten. The source material was PBMCs or T cells enriched from blood (not recorded which). The receptors were sampled from a man between 40 and 49 years old who had been exposed to COVID-19.

The rearrangement links TRBV6-5 to TRBJ2-1; TRBD1 matches 11 bases. The CDR3 has 16 amino acids. Germline trimming cut 2 bases from V and 5 bases from J; bases unmatched to any gene: 5. Germline assignment: CDR1 MNHEY and CDR2 SVGAGI. The CDR3 loop reads CASSYRDRGFHNEQFF. The CDR3, as DNA: TGTGCCAGCAGTTACCGGGACAGGGGGTTCCACAATGAGCAGTTCTTC.

This clone came up once. This rearrangement joins TRBV28 to TRBJ2-1; D gene uncertain. The CDR3 runs 12 residues. Germline CDR1 MDHEN, CDR2 SYDVKM. Between the trimmed V and J ends, which lost 3 bases and 6 bases, there was a span of 6 bases. The CDR3 here is CASSFQVNEQFF. The CDR3 DNA reads TGTGCCAGCAGTTTCCAGGTCAATGAGCAGTTCTTC. Combining the CDR3 with reference TRBV28 and TRBJ2-1 gives the whole variable domain DVKVTQSSRYLVKRTGEKVFLECVQDMDHENMFWYRQDPGLGLRLIYFSYDVKMKEKGDIPEGYSVSREKKERFSLILESASTNQTSMYLCASSFQVNEQFFGPGTRLTVL.

This clone was recorded once. The chain recombines TRBV30 with TRBJ2-1; TRBD1 might be the D (6 bases). V was clipped by 4 bases and J by 6 bases, with 25 bases between them. The CDR3 spans 17 residues. The V gene's germline CDR1 is GTSNPN and CDR2 SVGIG (reference sequence). CDR3 loop: CAWTYPTGIKGVNEQFF. In nucleotides, the CDR3 is TGTGCCTGGACTTACCCCACAGGGATTAAGGGGGTCAATGAGCAGTTCTTC.

The genes are TRBV19 and TRBJ2-3, with 8 bases identical to TRBD1. Losses at the gene ends were 6 bases for V and 0 bases for J; bases not matched to a gene: 5. The germline V gene encodes CDR1 LNHDA and CDR2 SQIVND (reference sequence). The CDR3 spans 15 residues. The CDR3 loop is CASRNGQGSTDTQYF. The CDR3 bases are TGTGCCAGTAGAAATGGACAGGGCAGCACAGATACGCAGTATTTT.

This chain connects TRBV19 to TRBJ2-2, with TRBD2 identical over 14 bases. J gave up 4 bases and V 9 bases, and 10 bases lay outside the gene matches. The germline V gene has CDR1 LNHDA and CDR2 SQIVND (reference sequence). This CDR3 is 17 amino acids long. The CDR3, as DNA: TGTGCCAGCGGACTAGCGGGAGGAAAAGGGGTCACCGGGGAGCTGTTTTTT. This translates into CASGLAGGKGVTGELFF.

The chain recombines TRBV2 with TRBJ2-1; TRBD1 aligns across 12 bases. This CDR3 has 16 residues. V shed 6 bases, J shed 5 bases, and the junction held 8 bases outside the gene matches. The germline gives CDR1 SNHLY, CDR2 FYNNEI. As DNA, the CDR3 is TGTGCCAGCAGCAGGGGACAGGGGGCGCGGGACAATGAGCAGTTCTTC. Translation: CASSRGQGARDNEQFF.

The chain has TRBV30 and TRBJ1-1; 7 bases are shared with TRBD1. The J segment lost 6 bases and the V segment lost 0 bases, leaving 7 bases of the junction unmatched. Per germline, CDR1 GTSNPN and CDR2 SVGIG (reference sequence). CDR3 length: 14 amino acids. CDR3 loop: CAWSVRGLGSEAFF. DNA for the CDR3: TGTGCCTGGAGTGTAAGGGGGCTAGGGTCTGAAGCTTTCTTT.

This clone was detected once. The chain combines TRBV7-2 with TRBJ2-1; possible D gene TRBD2, 6 bases. The CDR3 loop spans 11 amino acids. Germline V gives CDR1 SGHTA, CDR2 FQGNSA. V was pared by 6 bases and J by 10 bases, with 10 bases between. DNA of the CDR3: TGTGCCAGCAGTAGACTAGGAGAGCAGTTCTTC. This sequence encodes CASSRLGEQFF.

V usage is TRBV19 and J usage is TRBJ2-5, with 11 bases lining up with TRBD1. CDR1 LNHDA and CDR2 SQIVND come from the germline V gene (reference sequence). CDR3 length: 17 amino acids. V shed 3 bases and J 1 base; nucleotides not matched to a gene: 7. The DNA of the CDR3 is TGTGCCAGTAGTATTCTCGGGACAGGGGGTTCCCAAGAGACCCAGTACTTC. Protein product: CASSILGTGGSQETQYF.

The genes are TRBV18 and TRBJ2-7; 7 nucleotides align to TRBD2. There are 16 residues in the CDR3. The germline V gene encodes CDR1 KGHSH and CDR2 LQKENI. V shed 2 bases and J 3 bases; nucleotides not matched to a gene: 10. CDR3 residues: CASSPTSGTIRYEQYF. The CDR3 DNA follows: TGTGCCAGCTCACCAACTTCCGGGACTATCCGCTACGAGCAGTACTTC. The entire variable domain, with the rest obtained from reference TRBV18 and TRBJ2-7, is as follows: NAGVMQNPRHLVRRRGQEARLRCSPMKGHSHVYWYRQLPEEGLKFMVYLQKENIIDESGMPKERFSAEFPKEGPSILRIQQVVRGDSAAYFCASSPTSGTIRYEQYFGPGTRLTVT.

This rearrangement joins TRBV3-1 (or the pseudogene TRBV3-2) to TRBJ2-7; maybe TRBD1 (6 bases). With 4 bases removed from V and 2 bases from J, the gap between germline ends came to 12 bases. The CDR3 totals 14 residues. Germline V gene data show CDR1 as LGHDT and CDR2 as YNNKEL (reference sequence). The CDR3 sequence is CASSPGQLPYEQYF. In nucleotides, the CDR3 is TGTGCCAGCAGCCCCGGACAGCTCCCCTACGAGCAGTACTTC.

The rearrangement links TRBV5-1 to TRBJ1-1; D is uncertain. There are 11 residues in the CDR3. Germline V gene data show CDR1 as SGHRS and CDR2 as YFSETQ. V lost 3 bases and J lost 7, with 7 bases in between. The CDR3 loop is CASSSSGEAFF. For the CDR3, the DNA is TGCGCCAGCAGCTCGTCCGGTGAAGCTTTCTTT.

The rearrangement joins TRBV3-1 (or the pseudogene TRBV3-2) to TRBJ1-3; TRBD1 matches at 10 bases. Looked up from germline, CDR1 is LGHDT and CDR2 is YNNKEL (reference sequence). J lost 7 bases, V lost 4 bases, and 4 bases had no gene match. CDR3 length: 14 amino acids. CDR3 DNA: TGTGCCAGCAGCCCGACAGGGGGCGGGAACACCATATATTTT. As protein: CASSPTGGGNTIYF.

The chain uses TRBV28 and TRBJ2-2; D is possibly TRBD1 (6 bases). V lost 6 bases and J lost 6, with 14 bases in between. CDR3 size: 14 residues. CDR1 and CDR2 from the germline V gene are MDHEN and SYDVKM. The CDR3: CASSANRVPGELFF. The CDR3 DNA reads as TGTGCCAGCAGCGCGAACAGGGTGCCCGGGGAGCTGTTTTTT. Looking up the rest from reference TRBV28 and TRBJ2-2 gives the full variable domain: DVKVTQSSRYLVKRTGEKVFLECVQDMDHENMFWYRQDPGLGLRLIYFSYDVKMKEKGDIPEGYSVSREKKERFSLILESASTNQTSMYLCASSANRVPGELFFGEGSRLTVL.

The rearrangement links TRBV7-2 to TRBJ1-5, with D possibly matching TRBD1 (5 bases). The V gene's germline CDR1 is SGHTA and CDR2 FQGNSA. The CDR3 is 13 amino acids. V lost 4 bases and J 5 bases, leaving 9 bases between the germline ends. This chain's CDR3 is CASSSFRDQPQHF. The CDR3 bases are TGTGCCAGCAGCTCCTTCAGGGATCAGCCCCAGCATTTT. Using reference TRBV7-2 and TRBJ1-5 for the parts outside the CDR3, the full variable domain is GAGVSQSPSNKVTEKGKDVELRCDPISGHTALYWYRQSLGQGLEFLIYFQGNSAPDKSGLPSDRFSAERTGGSVSTLTIQRTQQEDSAVYLCASSSFRDQPQHFGDGTRLSIL.

This chain joins TRBV19 and TRBJ1-5; the match to TRBD1 covers 7 bases. Germline CDR1 LNHDA, CDR2 SQIVND (reference sequence). CDR3 length equals 16 residues. V lost 6 bases to trimming and J lost 0 bases; unmatched junction nucleotides: 8. CDR3 residues: CASRWDRPYSNQPQHF. The CDR3 nucleotides read TGTGCCAGTAGGTGGGACAGACCCTATAGCAATCAGCCCCAGCATTTT.

The chain has TRBV18 and TRBJ1-1; TRBD1 matches at 7 bases. CDR3 length: 15 residues. The germline V gene encodes CDR1 KGHSH and CDR2 LQKENI. Trimming cost V 4 bases and J 4 bases; bases outside gene matches: 9. CDR3 sequence reads: CASSLRQGGGTEAFF. CDR3 DNA: TGTGCCAGCTCACTTCGACAGGGTGGTGGCACTGAAGCTTTCTTT.

This chain connects TRBV5-8 to TRBJ2-3; D is perhaps TRBD2 (5 bases). The CDR3 is 14 amino acids. Trimming cost V 4 bases and J 5 bases, with 14 bases left between them. Germline values: CDR1 SGHTS, CDR2 YDEGEE. The CDR3 spells CASSEDGVGDTQYF. In DNA form, the CDR3 reads TGTGCCAGCAGCGAGGACGGGGTCGGAGATACGCAGTATTTT.

The V and J genes are TRBV29-1 and TRBJ2-7; TRBD1 matches 10 bases. This CDR3 spans 12 amino acids. CDR1 and CDR2 (germline): SQVTM, ANQGSEA. Trimming removed 7 bases from V and 6 bases from J; junction bases left unmatched: 6. The CDR3 sequence: CSGRQGAGEQYF. CDR3 nucleotides: TGCAGCGGACGACAGGGGGCGGGCGAGCAGTACTTC.

This rearrangement joins TRBV9 to TRBJ1-6, with D unresolved. The CDR3 is made up of 15 amino acids. Germline V gene data show CDR1 as SGDLS and CDR2 as YYNGEE. V lost 2 bases and J 5 bases, leaving 11 bases between the germline ends. The CDR3 nucleotides read TGTGCCAGCAGCGTTTCGACACGGAATAATTCACCCCTCCACTTT. Its translation is CASSVSTRNNSPLHF.

V and J are TRBV29-1 and TRBJ2-5; 9 nucleotides agree with TRBD2. Germline V gene sequence: CDR1 SQVTM, CDR2 ANQGSEA. V lost 4 bases to trimming and J lost 4 bases; unmatched junction nucleotides: 10. This CDR3 region has 15 residues. The CDR3 region is CSVVGGGRAGETQYF. CDR3 in DNA: TGCAGCGTTGTTGGAGGCGGGAGGGCCGGAGAGACCCAGTACTTC.

This chain connects TRBV6-5 to TRBJ2-4, with 12 bases aligning to TRBD2. After removal of 5 bases from V and 8 bases from J, the junction contained 7 bases not matched to a gene. The CDR3 loop spans 15 amino acids. CDR1 is MNHEY and CDR2 is SVGAGI in the germline V gene. CDR3 region: CASSTGTSGYDIQYF. CDR3 bases: TGTGCCAGCAGTACCGGGACTAGCGGGTACGACATTCAGTACTTC.

The chain links TRBV6-5 to TRBJ1-2; TRBD1 matches 7 bases. The CDR3 extends over 14 amino acids. Germline-derived CDR1 and CDR2 are MNHEY and SVGAGI. J was trimmed by 4 bases and V by 2 bases; bases with no gene match: 4. The CDR3 coding sequence is TGTGCCAGCAGTTACGCCGGGACAGTCTATGGCTACACCTTC. It is translated as CASSYAGTVYGYTF.

The rearrangement joins TRBV7-6 to TRBJ2-2, with 8 bases that match TRBD2. V shed 3 bases and J 5 bases; nucleotides not matched to a gene: 14. The CDR3 is 18 amino acids. Germline V gene data show CDR1 as SGHVS and CDR2 as FNYEAQ. The CDR3 here is CASSFPLGAGGRTGELFF. The DNA of the CDR3 is TGTGCCAGCAGCTTCCCTCTGGGCGCGGGAGGAAGAACCGGGGAGCTGTTTTTT. Full variable domain (missing parts from reference TRBV7-6 and TRBJ2-2): GAGVSQSPRYKVTKRGQDVALRCDPISGHVSLYWYRQALGQGPEFLTYFNYEAQQDKSGLPNDRFSAERPEGSISTLTIQRTEQRDSAMYRCASSFPLGAGGRTGELFFGEGSRLTVL.